The 14 T cell receptor beta chains below come from one sample, sequenced in a study of CD8+CD57+ T cells in acquired aplastic anemia. Genomic DNA served as template for TCR beta VDJ and CDR3 profiling. Each CDR3 protein gets one entry after TCRdb re-called the reads with MiXCR. The repertoire includes more than 200,000 distinct CDR3 sequences, around 50% of them detected once, and less than 20% sits in the top ten. Sequencing involved patients with CD8+CD57+ cell expansion previously shown by flow cytometry. The specimen was sorted CD4+, CD8+, or CD8+CD57+ T cells (not recorded which) from PBMCs. These receptor sequences come from a human donor with aplastic anemia.

This clonotype occurred a few times. A much more abundant neighbour one base away suggests this may be a read error. This chain uses TRBV5-8 with TRBJ1-2; 7 nucleotides line up with TRBD1. Per germline, CDR1 SGHTS and CDR2 YDEGEE. This CDR3 is 14 amino acids long. CDR3 nucleotides: TGTGCCAGCAGTCTGGACAGGCTTAACTATGACTACACCTTC. It translates to CASSLDRLNYDYTF.

The rearrangement joins TRBV7-9 to TRBJ1-1; D remains ambiguous. Trimming took off 1 base at V and 6 bases at J, with 12 bases between the two ends. Germline V lookup: CDR1 SEHNR, CDR2 FQNEAQ (reference sequence). CDR3 size: 14 residues. The CDR3: CASSLGQGVAEAFF. The CDR3 DNA sequence: TGTGCCAGCAGCTTAGGGCAAGGCGTCGCTGAAGCTTTCTTT. Full variable domain (missing parts from reference TRBV7-9 and TRBJ1-1): DTGVSQNPRHKITKRGQNVTFRCDPISEHNRLYWYRQTLGQGPEFLTYFQNEAQLEKSRLLSDRFSAERPKGSFSTLEIQRTEQGDSAMYLCASSLGQGVAEAFFGQGTRLTVV.

In regard to this clonotype: It may be a read error: a sequence one base away is much more abundant. The chain employs TRBV7-2 and TRBJ1-5, with TRBD1 as a possible D gene (6 bases). CDR1 and CDR2 (germline): SGHTA, FQGNSA. V was clipped by 4 bases and J by 6 bases, with 13 bases between them. The CDR3 is made up of 14 amino acids. The CDR3 protein is CASSWRGYTQPQHF. The CDR3, as DNA: TGTGCCAGCAGCTGGAGGGGGTACACTCAGCCCCAGCATTTT.

The DNA for the CDR3 is TGCGCCAGCAGCCAGTACAAGAGCTCCTACAATGAGCAGTTCTTC. Translated: CASSQYKSSYNEQFF. The rearrangement uses TRBV4-1 and TRBJ2-1; no clear D gene. This CDR3 region has 15 residues. CDR1 MGHRA and CDR2 YSYEKL come from the germline V gene. V gave up 3 bases and J gave up 0 bases, with 9 bases separating them.

This chain links TRBV10-3 with TRBJ1-1, with D possibly matching TRBD1 (6 bases). The CDR3 consists of 14 residues. Germline CDR1 is ENHRY and CDR2 is SYGVKD. V was shortened by 3 bases and J by 1 base, with 9 bases between the two germline ends. CDR3 nucleotide sequence: TGTGCCATCAGTGATATGGACAGGAACACTGAAGCTTTCTTT. Translation: CAISDMDRNTEAFF.

Concerning this clonotype itself: It may be a read error: a sequence one base away is much more abundant. The chain carries TRBV6-6 and TRBJ2-5; 12 bases align to TRBD2. Germline lookup yields CDR1 MNHNY and CDR2 SVGAGI (reference sequence). The CDR3 sequence is 14 residues long. This chain's CDR3 is CTSRRLAGEETQYF. The CDR3 bases are TGTACCAGCAGAAGACTAGCGGGGGAAGAGACCCAGTACTTC.

This clonotype turned up a few times. This chain joins TRBV6-1 and TRBJ1-1, with a weak D call TRBD1 (5 bases). Trimming left V 2 bases short and J 5 bases short, with 18 bases between. This CDR3 is 16 amino acids long. Germline V gives CDR1 MNHNS, CDR2 SASEGT. The DNA for the CDR3 is TGTGCCAGCAGTGAATTCTCTGGGGGGATAGGGACTGAAGCTTTCTTT. Amino acids: CASSEFSGGIGTEAFF.

V usage is TRBV25-1 and J usage is TRBJ1-2; D remains unclear. V was shortened by 2 bases and J by 4 bases, with 14 bases between the two germline ends. The V gene's germline CDR1 is MGHDK and CDR2 SYGVNS. The CDR3 covers 15 residues. CDR3 amino acids: CASSEANKGGYGYTF. CDR3 in DNA: TGTGCCAGCAGTGAAGCCAACAAGGGTGGCTATGGCTACACCTTC.

V is TRBV29-1 and J is TRBJ1-5; D gene unclear. The CDR3 is 13 amino acids. Germline loops: CDR1 SQVTM, CDR2 ANQGSEA. The V end was cut by 1 base, the J end by 3 bases, with 7 bases between. The CDR3 DNA sequence: TGCAGCGTTGAAGTGGAGGTCAATCAGCCCCAGCATTTT. Amino acids: CSVEVEVNQPQHF.

V and J are TRBV2 and TRBJ1-5; D gene unclear. This CDR3 contains 15 residues. Germline CDR1 reads SNHLY; CDR2 reads FYNNEI. Trimming took off 6 bases at V and 3 bases at J, with 15 bases between the two ends. The CDR3 sequence is CASRGLERFNQPQHF. The DNA of the CDR3 is TGTGCCAGCAGAGGGCTAGAGAGGTTCAATCAGCCCCAGCATTTT.

This clonotype occurred many times. The V gene is TRBV15, the J gene TRBJ1-1, with TRBD1 as a possible D gene (6 bases). V lost 0 bases and J lost 4, with 12 bases in between. The V gene's germline CDR1 is LNHNV and CDR2 YYDKDF (reference sequence). This CDR3 is 15 amino acids long. CDR3 nucleotides: TGTGCCACCAGCAGAGAGGGGGGCCTGAGCACTGAAGCTTTCTTT. Translation gives CATSREGGLSTEAFF. Full variable domain (outside the CDR3, taken from reference TRBV15 and TRBJ1-1): DAMVIQNPRYQVTQFGKPVTLSCSQTLNHNVMYWYQQKSSQAPKLLFHYYDKDFNNEADTPDNFQSRRPNTSFCFLDIRSPGLGDTAMYLCATSREGGLSTEAFFGQGTRLTVV.

This clonotype was seen at least ten times. The chain employs TRBV12-3 or TRBV12-4 and TRBJ1-5, with 9 bases lining up with TRBD1. CDR3 length: 14 residues. The V gene end was trimmed by 3 bases and the J gene end by 5 bases; junction bases not matched to a gene: 2. The CDR3 sequence: CASSLGTGHQPQHF. Here the CDR3 DNA reads TGTGCCAGCAGTTTGGGGACAGGGCATCAGCCCCAGCATTTT.

This clonotype was counted only a few times. The chain combines TRBV5-1 with TRBJ1-1; 10 nucleotides agree with TRBD1. Trimming at V came to 4 bases and at J to 1 base, leaving 4 bases not matched to a gene. CDR1 is SGHRS and CDR2 is YFSETQ in the germline V gene. The CDR3 has 15 amino acids. Here the CDR3 DNA reads TGCGCCAGCAGCGGGACAGGGGTTGGGAACACTGAAGCTTTCTTT. This translates into CASSGTGVGNTEAFF. Full variable domain (outside the CDR3, taken from reference TRBV5-1 and TRBJ1-1): KAGVTQTPRYLIKTRGQQVTLSCSPISGHRSVSWYQQTPGQGLQFLFEYFSETQRNKGNFPGRFSGRQFSNSRSEMNVSTLELGDSALYLCASSGTGVGNTEAFFGQGTRLTVV.

This clonotype appeared many times. The J gene is TRBJ2-3, the V gene TRBV20-1, with a possible D match to TRBD1 (6 bases). Germline values: CDR1 DFQATT, CDR2 SNEGSKA (reference sequence). This CDR3 comprises 14 residues. Trimming took 1 base from V and 2 from J, leaving 10 bases between them. CDR3 DNA sequence: TGCAGTGCTAGAGGTCAGGGGATCACAGATACGCAGTATTTT. This encodes CSARGQGITDTQYF.